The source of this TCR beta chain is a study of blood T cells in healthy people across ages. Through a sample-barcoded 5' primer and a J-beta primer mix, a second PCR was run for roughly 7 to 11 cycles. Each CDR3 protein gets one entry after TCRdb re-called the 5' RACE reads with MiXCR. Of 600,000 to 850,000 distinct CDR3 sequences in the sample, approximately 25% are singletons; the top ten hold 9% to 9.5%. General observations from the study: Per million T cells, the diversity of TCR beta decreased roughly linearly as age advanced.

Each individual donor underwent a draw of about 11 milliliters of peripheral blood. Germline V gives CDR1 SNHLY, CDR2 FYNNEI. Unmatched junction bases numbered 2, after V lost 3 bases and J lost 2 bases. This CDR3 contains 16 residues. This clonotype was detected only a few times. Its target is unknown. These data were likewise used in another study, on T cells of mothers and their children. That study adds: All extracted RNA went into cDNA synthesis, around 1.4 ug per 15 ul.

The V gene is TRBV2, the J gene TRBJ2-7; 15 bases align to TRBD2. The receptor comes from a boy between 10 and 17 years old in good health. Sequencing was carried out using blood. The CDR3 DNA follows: TGTGCCAGCAGTGACGGGACTAGCGGGGGGACCTACGAGCAGTACTTC. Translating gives CASSDGTSGGTYEQYF. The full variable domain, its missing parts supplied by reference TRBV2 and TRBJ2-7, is EPEVTQTPSHQVTQMGQEVILRCVPISNHLYFYWYRQILGQKVEFLVSFYNNEISEKSEIFDDQFSVERPDGSNFTLKIRSTKLEDSAMYFCASSDGTSGGTYEQYFGPGTRLTVT.